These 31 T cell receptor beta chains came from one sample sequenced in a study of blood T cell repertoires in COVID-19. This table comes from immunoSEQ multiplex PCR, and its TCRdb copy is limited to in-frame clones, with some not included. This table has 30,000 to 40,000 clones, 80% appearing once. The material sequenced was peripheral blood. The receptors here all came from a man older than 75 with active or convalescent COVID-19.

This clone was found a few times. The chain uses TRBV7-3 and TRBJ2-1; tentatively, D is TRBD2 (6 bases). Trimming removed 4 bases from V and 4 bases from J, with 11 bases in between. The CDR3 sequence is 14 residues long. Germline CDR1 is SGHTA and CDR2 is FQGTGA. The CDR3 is CASSWSGAYNEQFF. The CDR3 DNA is TGTGCCAGCAGCTGGTCGGGAGCTTACAATGAGCAGTTCTTC.

CDR3 in DNA: TGCGCCAGCAGCCAGCCTCAGGGGATTTCGGTAGGTGAGCAGTTCTTC. It encodes CASSQPQGISVGEQFF. The chain employs TRBV4-3 and TRBJ2-1, with D possibly being TRBD1 (6 bases). The length of the CDR3 is 16 residues. V lost 3 bases and J lost 9, with 21 bases in between. The germline CDR1 and CDR2 sequences are LGHNA and YSLEER.

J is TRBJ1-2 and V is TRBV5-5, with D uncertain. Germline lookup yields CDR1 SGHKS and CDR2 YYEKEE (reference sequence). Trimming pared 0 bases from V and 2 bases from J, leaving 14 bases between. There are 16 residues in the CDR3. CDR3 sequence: CASSLDCSYSNYGYTF. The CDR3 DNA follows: TGTGCCAGCAGCTTGGATTGTTCGTATTCCAACTATGGCTACACCTTC.

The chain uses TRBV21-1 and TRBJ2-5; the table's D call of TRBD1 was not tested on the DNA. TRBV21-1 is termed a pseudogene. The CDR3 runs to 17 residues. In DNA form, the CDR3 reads TGTGCCAGCAGCAAAGAGGGGGACAGGGGTTTAGTAGAGACCCAGTACTTC. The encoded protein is CASSKEGDRGLVETQYF.

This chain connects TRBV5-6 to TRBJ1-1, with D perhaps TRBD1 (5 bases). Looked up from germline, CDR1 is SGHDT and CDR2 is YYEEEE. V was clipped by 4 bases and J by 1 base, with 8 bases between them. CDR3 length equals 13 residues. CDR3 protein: CASSRGQNTEAFF. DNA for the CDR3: TGTGCCAGCAGCCGCGGACAGAACACTGAAGCTTTCTTT.

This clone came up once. The CDR3 is CASSLRTGLTYEQYF. The CDR3 nucleotides read TGCGCCAGCAGCCTACGGACAGGGCTGACCTACGAGCAGTACTTC. This sequence joins TRBV4-3 and TRBJ2-7, with 8 bases fitting TRBD1. V lost 4 bases to trimming and J lost 2 bases; unmatched junction nucleotides: 7. The CDR3 covers 15 residues. CDR1 is LGHNA and CDR2 is YSLEER in the germline V gene.

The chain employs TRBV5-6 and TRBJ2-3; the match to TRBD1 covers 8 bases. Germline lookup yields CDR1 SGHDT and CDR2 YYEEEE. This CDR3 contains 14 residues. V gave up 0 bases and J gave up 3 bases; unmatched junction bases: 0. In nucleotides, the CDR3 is TGTGCCAGCAGCTTGGACAGGGGGACAGATACGCAGTATTTT. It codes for CASSLDRGTDTQYF.

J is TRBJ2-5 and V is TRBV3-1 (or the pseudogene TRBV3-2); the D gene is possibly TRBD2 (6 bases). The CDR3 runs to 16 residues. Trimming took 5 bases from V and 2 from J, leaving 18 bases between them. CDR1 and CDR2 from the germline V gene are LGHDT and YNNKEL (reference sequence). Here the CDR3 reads CASSSIAAEGQETQYF. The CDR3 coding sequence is TGTGCCAGCAGCTCCATAGCGGCGGAGGGGCAAGAGACCCAGTACTTC.

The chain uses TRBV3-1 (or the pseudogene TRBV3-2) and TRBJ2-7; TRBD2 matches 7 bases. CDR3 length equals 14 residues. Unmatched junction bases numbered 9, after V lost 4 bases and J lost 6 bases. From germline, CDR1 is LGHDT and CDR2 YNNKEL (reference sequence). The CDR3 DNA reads TGTGCCAGCAGCCCCCAACTAGCGTCTGGCGAGCAGTACTTC. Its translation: CASSPQLASGEQYF.

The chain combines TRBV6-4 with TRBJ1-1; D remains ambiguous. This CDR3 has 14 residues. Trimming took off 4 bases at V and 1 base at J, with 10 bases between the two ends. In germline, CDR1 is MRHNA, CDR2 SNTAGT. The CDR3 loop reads CASSASPGNTEAFF. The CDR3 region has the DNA TGTGCCAGCAGTGCTTCACCAGGGAACACTGAAGCTTTCTTT.

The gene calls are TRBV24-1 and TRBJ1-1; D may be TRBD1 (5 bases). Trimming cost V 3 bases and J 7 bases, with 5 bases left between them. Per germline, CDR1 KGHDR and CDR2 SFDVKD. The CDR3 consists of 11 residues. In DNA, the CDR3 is TGTGCCACCAGTGATAGGGGTGAAGCTTTCTTT. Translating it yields CATSDRGEAFF.

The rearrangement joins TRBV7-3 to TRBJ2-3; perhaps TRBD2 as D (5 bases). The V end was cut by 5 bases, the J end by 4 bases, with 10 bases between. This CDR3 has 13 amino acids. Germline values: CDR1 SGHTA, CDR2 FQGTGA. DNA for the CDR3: TGTGCCAGCAGCCAGTCGCGGGCAGATACGCAGTATTTT. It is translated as CASSQSRADTQYF. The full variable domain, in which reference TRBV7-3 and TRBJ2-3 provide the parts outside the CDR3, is GAGVSQTPSNKVTEKGKYVELRCDPISGHTALYWYRQSLGQGPEFLIYFQGTGAADDSGLPNDRFFAVRPEGSVSTLKIQRTERGDSAVYLCASSQSRADTQYFGPGTRLTVL.

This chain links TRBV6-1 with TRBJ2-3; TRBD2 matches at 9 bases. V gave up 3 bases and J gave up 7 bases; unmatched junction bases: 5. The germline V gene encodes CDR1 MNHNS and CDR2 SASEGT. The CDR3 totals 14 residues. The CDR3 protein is CASSDALAGNTQYF. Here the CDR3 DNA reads TGTGCCAGCAGTGATGCGCTAGCGGGGAATACGCAGTATTTT.

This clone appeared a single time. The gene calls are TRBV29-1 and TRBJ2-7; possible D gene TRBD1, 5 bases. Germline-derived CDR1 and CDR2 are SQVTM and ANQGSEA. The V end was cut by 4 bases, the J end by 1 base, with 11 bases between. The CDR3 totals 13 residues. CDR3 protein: CSVVGRASYEQYF. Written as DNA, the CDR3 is TGCAGCGTTGTAGGCAGGGCGTCCTACGAGCAGTACTTC.

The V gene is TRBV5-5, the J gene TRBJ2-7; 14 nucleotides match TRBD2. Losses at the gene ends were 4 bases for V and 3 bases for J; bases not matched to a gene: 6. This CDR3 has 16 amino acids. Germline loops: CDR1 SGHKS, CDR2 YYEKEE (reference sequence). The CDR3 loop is CASSQTGLAGVYEQYF. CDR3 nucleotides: TGTGCCAGCAGCCAAACGGGACTAGCGGGAGTCTACGAGCAGTACTTC.

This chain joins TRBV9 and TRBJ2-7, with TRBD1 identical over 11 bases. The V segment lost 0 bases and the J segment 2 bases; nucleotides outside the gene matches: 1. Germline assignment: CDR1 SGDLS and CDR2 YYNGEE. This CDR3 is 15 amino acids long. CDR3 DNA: TGTGCCAGCAGCGTAGGGGGACAGGGGGCCTACGAGCAGTACTTC. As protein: CASSVGGQGAYEQYF. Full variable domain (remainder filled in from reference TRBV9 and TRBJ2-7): DSGVTQTPKHLITATGQRVTLRCSPRSGDLSVYWYQQSLDQGLQFLIQYYNGEERAKGNILERFSAQQFPDLHSELNLSSLELGDSALYFCASSVGGQGAYEQYFGPGTRLTVT.

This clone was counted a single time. CDR3 DNA: TGTGCCAGTACCCCCGAATTTCCAACAGGGTCCGGTTCGAGCTATGGCTACACCTTC. As protein: CASTPEFPTGSGSSYGYTF. The rearrangement joins TRBV19 to TRBJ1-2; D is perhaps TRBD1 (6 bases). Germline V gene sequence: CDR1 LNHDA, CDR2 SQIVND (reference sequence). Trimming left V 7 bases short and J 4 bases short, with 31 bases between. This CDR3 spans 19 amino acids.

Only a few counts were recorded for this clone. Written as DNA, the CDR3 is TGTGCAGTTGTGGAAGGGCTTTATCGCGGGGATTCACCCCTCCACTTT. Encoded protein: CAVVEGLYRGDSPLHF. This chain joins TRBV30 and TRBJ1-6; D call uncertain. This CDR3 has 16 residues. From germline, CDR1 is GTSNPN and CDR2 SVGIG (reference sequence).

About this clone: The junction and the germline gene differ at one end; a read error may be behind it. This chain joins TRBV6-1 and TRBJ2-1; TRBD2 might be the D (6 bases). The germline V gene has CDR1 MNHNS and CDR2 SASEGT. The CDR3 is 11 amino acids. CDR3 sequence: CASSDRHWRVF. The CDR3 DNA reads TGTGCCAGCAGTGATCGACACTGGAGGGTCTTC.

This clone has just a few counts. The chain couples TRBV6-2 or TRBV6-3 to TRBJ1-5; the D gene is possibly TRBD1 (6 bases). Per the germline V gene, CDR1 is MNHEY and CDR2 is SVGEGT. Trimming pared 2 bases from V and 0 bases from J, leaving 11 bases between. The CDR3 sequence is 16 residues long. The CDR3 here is CASSYRAGVSNQPQHF. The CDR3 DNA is TGTGCCAGCAGTTACCGGGCAGGGGTTAGCAATCAGCCCCAGCATTTT.

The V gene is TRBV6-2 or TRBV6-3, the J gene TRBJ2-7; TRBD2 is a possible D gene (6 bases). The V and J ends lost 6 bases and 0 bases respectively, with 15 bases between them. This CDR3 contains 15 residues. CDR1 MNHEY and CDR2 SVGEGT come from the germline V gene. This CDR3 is CASSPQRVSSYEQYF. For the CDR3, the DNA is TGTGCCAGCAGCCCTCAGCGGGTGAGCTCCTACGAGCAGTACTTC.

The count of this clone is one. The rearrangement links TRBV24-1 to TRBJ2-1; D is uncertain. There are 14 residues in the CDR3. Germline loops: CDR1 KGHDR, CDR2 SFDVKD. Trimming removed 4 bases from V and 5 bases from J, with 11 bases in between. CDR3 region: CATSEPSLDNEQFF. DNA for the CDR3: TGTGCCACCAGTGAACCCTCCCTAGACAATGAGCAGTTCTTC.

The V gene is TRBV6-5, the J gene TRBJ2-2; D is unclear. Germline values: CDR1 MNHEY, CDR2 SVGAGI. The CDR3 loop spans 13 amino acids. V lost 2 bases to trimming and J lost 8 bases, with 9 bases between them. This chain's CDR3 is CASSYKVTGELFF. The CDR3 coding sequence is TGTGCCAGCAGTTACAAGGTGACAGGGGAGCTGTTTTTT.

The CDR3 DNA reads TGTGCCAGCAGTCGAACCCGGTGGCAGGCGTCCTACAATGAGCAGTTCTTC. It translates to CASSRTRWQASYNEQFF. J is TRBJ2-1 and V is TRBV6-6; no reliable D call. This CDR3 is built from 17 residues. Trimming stripped 5 bases from V and 1 base from J, with 18 bases between. CDR1 and CDR2 from the germline V gene are MNHNY and SVGAGI (reference sequence).

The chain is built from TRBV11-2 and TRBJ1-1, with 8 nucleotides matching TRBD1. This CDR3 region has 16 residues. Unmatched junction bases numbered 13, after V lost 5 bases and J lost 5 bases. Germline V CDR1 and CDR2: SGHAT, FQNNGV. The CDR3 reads CASSIYRGTLGTEAFF. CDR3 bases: TGTGCCAGCAGCATTTACAGGGGGACCTTAGGGACTGAAGCTTTCTTT.

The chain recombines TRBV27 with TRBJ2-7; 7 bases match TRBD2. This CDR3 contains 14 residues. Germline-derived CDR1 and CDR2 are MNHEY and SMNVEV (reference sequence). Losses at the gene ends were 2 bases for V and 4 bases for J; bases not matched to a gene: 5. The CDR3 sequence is CASSLTAGIYEQYF. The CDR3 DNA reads TGTGCCAGCAGTTTAACAGCGGGAATTTACGAGCAGTACTTC.

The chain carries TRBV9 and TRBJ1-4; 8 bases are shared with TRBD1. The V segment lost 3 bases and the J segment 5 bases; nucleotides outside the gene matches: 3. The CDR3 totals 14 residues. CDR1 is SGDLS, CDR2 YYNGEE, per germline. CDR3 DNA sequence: TGTGCCAGCAGCGCCCGGACAGGGAATGAAAAACTGTTTTTT. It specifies CASSARTGNEKLFF. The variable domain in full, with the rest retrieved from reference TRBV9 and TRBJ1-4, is DSGVTQTPKHLITATGQRVTLRCSPRSGDLSVYWYQQSLDQGLQFLIQYYNGEERAKGNILERFSAQQFPDLHSELNLSSLELGDSALYFCASSARTGNEKLFFGSGTQLSVL.

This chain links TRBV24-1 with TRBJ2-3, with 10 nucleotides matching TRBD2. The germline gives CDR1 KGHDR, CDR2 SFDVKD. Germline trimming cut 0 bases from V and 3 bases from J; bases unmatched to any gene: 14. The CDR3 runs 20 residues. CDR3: CATSDLNEREGRRLTDTQYF. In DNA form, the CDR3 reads TGTGCCACCAGTGATTTGAATGAGCGGGAGGGCCGGAGGTTAACAGATACGCAGTATTTT.

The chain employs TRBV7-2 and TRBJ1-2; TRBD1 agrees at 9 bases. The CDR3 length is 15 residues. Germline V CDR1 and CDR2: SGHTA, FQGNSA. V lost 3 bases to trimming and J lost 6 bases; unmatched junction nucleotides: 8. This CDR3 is CASSFPGQGKDGYTF. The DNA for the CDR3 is TGTGCCAGCAGCTTCCCCGGACAGGGGAAGGATGGCTACACCTTC.

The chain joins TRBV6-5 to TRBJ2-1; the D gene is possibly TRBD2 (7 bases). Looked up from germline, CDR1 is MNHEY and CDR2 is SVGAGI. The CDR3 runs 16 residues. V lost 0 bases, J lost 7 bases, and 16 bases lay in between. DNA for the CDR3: TGTGCCAGCAGTTACTCGATCCGGAGGGGGGGGAATGAGCAGTTCTTC. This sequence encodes CASSYSIRRGGNEQFF.

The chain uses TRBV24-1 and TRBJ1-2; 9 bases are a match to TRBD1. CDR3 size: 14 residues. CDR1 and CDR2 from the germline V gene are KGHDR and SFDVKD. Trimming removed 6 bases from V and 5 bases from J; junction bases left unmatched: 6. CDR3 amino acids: CATSRTGGEYGYTF. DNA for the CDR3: TGTGCCACCAGTAGAACAGGGGGCGAATATGGCTACACCTTC.